The clone carrying this T cell receptor (beta chain) was counted only a few times. Its matching antigen is unknown. The repertoire was sequenced with immunoSEQ multiplex PCR; TCRdb's copy has only in-frame clones and lacks some. Counted here are 30,000 to 40,000 clones, around 80% occurring once; the ten biggest clones make up approximately 2.9%. This sample is part of a study of a mutant IDH1 vaccine in newly diagnosed glioma. Study findings and constraints: Vaccine-induced immune responses were detected in 93.3% of patients.

Indicated time point: week 35, safety follow-up. A 20-mer mutant IDH1 peptide at 300 ug was injected subcutaneously with topical imiquimod. The sequence came from a man between 35 and 55 years old with glioma. Some clones in this sample may be carry-over from other donors' samples. The specimen was PBMCs, collected from a glioma patient whose treatment included an IDH1 peptide vaccine.

CDR3 in DNA: TGTGCCAGCAGCTTAGGCGGTGGCGGTCAGCCCCAGCATTTT. It encodes CASSLGGGGQPQHF. The chain joins TRBV5-5 to TRBJ1-5, with D unresolved. V was pared by 2 bases and J by 6 bases, with 12 bases between. Germline assignment: CDR1 SGHKS and CDR2 YYEKEE (reference sequence). This CDR3 comprises 14 residues.